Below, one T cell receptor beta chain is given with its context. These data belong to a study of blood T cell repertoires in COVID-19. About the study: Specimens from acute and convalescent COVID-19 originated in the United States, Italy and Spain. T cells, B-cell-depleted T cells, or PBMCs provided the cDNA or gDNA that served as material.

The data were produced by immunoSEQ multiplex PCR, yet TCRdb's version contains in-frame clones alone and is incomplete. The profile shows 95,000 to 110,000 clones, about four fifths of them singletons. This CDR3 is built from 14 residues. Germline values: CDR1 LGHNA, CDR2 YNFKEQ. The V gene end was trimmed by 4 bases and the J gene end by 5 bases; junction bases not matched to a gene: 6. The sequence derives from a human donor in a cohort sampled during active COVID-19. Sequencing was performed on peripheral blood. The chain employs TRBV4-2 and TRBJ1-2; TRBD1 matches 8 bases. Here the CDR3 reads CASSPDRGKYGYTF. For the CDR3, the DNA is TGTGCCAGCAGCCCCGACAGGGGAAAATATGGCTACACCTTC.